Listed here are 30 T cell receptor beta chains from one sample, sequenced in a study of a mutant IDH1 vaccine in newly diagnosed glioma (dated by TCRdb to 2020 to 2022). These receptors lack a known antigen. The sample's time point label, in plain terms: week 47, end of study. Every vaccine dose consisted of 300 ug of a 20-mer mutant IDH1 peptide in Montanide, administered subcutaneously together with topical imiquimod. Library generation was performed with the immunoSEQ multiplex PCR assay. TCRdb mirrors the immuneACCESS table, restricted to in-frame sequences. Some clones are absent from its copies; in checked studies, under half trace to an unresolved V gene, and the reason for the others is unknown. The sample has roughly 38,000 clones on record, roughly 80% of them singletons. Around a sixth of the sample comes from the top ten. Specimen: PBMCs, collected from a glioma patient whose treatment included an IDH1 peptide vaccine. These receptor sequences come from a man aged 18-30 years with glioma. Some clones in this sample may be carry-over from other donors' samples.

This rearrangement joins TRBV19 to TRBJ1-1, with D maybe TRBD1 (5 bases). Germline V gives CDR1 LNHDA, CDR2 SQIVND (reference sequence). This CDR3 is 15 amino acids long. V was trimmed by 8 bases and J by 0 bases, leaving 16 bases between them. CDR3 nucleotides: TGTGCCAGTTCGACGGGAAGGGGAATGAACACTGAAGCTTTCTTT. Translating gives CASSTGRGMNTEAFF.

The chain has TRBV2 and TRBJ1-2, with D possibly matching TRBD1 (6 bases). Germline V gene data show CDR1 as SNHLY and CDR2 as FYNNEI. V shed 6 bases and J shed 5 bases, with 13 bases lying between them. The CDR3 runs 13 residues. CDR3 loop: CASSAHGQYGYTF. CDR3 in DNA: TGTGCCAGCAGCGCTCACGGACAGTATGGCTACACCTTC.

V gene TRBV6-4 combines with J gene TRBJ2-2, with D perhaps matching TRBD1 or TRBD2 (5 bases each). V lost 2 bases, J lost 9 bases, and 16 bases lay in between. The germline gives CDR1 MRHNA, CDR2 SNTAGT. The CDR3 extends over 15 amino acids. The CDR3 spells CASSDEAWGYRELFF. The CDR3 nucleotides are TGTGCCAGCAGTGACGAGGCCTGGGGGTATCGGGAGCTGTTTTTT.

This sequence joins TRBV18 and TRBJ1-4; D is uncertain. The germline CDR1 and CDR2 sequences are KGHSH and LQKENI. The CDR3 is 14 amino acids. Trimming shortened V by 3 bases and J by 8 bases, and 13 bases separated the two germline ends. The CDR3 sequence is CASSPGAEGEKLFF. The CDR3 DNA sequence: TGTGCCAGCTCACCGGGTGCAGAAGGGGAAAAACTGTTTTTT.

This rearrangement joins TRBV29-1 to TRBJ1-1, with unresolved D. The CDR3 is 13 residues long. Per the germline V gene, CDR1 is SQVTM and CDR2 is ANQGSEA. V lost 6 bases and J lost 0, with 11 bases in between. The CDR3 here is CSVRTELNTEAFF. CDR3 coding DNA: TGCAGCGTGCGGACCGAATTGAACACTGAAGCTTTCTTT.

The chain links TRBV5-1 to TRBJ2-7; unclear D gene. This CDR3 contains 13 residues. The V end was cut by 6 bases, the J end by 0 bases, with 10 bases between. Germline V gene lookup returns CDR1 SGHRS and CDR2 YFSETQ. The CDR3 DNA is TGCGCCAGCACCCAAGACACCTCCTACGAGCAGTACTTC. It specifies CASTQDTSYEQYF.

V usage is TRBV2 and J usage is TRBJ2-2; maybe TRBD1 (5 bases). The germline V and J ends were trimmed by 4 bases and 6 bases, with 15 bases remaining between them. The CDR3 length is 15 residues. Germline V gene lookup returns CDR1 SNHLY and CDR2 FYNNEI. The CDR3 protein is CASSVRQGVAGELFF. In nucleotides, the CDR3 is TGTGCCAGCAGTGTCCGACAAGGGGTCGCCGGGGAGCTGTTTTTT.

The chain uses TRBV11-2 and TRBJ1-4; D perhaps matches TRBD1 (6 bases). The germline V and J ends were trimmed by 5 bases and 6 bases, with 16 bases remaining between them. The CDR3 loop spans 15 amino acids. CDR1 is SGHAT, CDR2 FQNNGV, per germline. For the CDR3, the DNA is TGTGCCAGCAGCCCTTCGGGGGGGCGCCATGAAAAACTGTTTTTT. Translating gives CASSPSGGRHEKLFF.

J is TRBJ1-1 and V is TRBV6-5; a possible D gene is TRBD1 (5 bases). The V gene lost 0 bases and the J gene lost 4 bases, with 12 bases spanning the gap. Germline V gene lookup returns CDR1 MNHEY and CDR2 SVGAGI. CDR3 length: 15 amino acids. Here the CDR3 DNA reads TGTGCCAGCAGTTACTCGGGAGGGGTGACCACTGAAGCTTTCTTT. It codes for CASSYSGGVTTEAFF.

This rearrangement joins TRBV29-1 to TRBJ1-4, with D maybe TRBD1 (5 bases). The V gene lost 1 base and the J gene lost 8 bases, with 14 bases spanning the gap. The CDR3 is made up of 14 amino acids. Per the germline V gene, CDR1 is SQVTM and CDR2 is ANQGSEA. CDR3 residues: CSVEGRGEEEKLFF. The CDR3 DNA sequence: TGCAGCGTTGAAGGTCGGGGGGAAGAGGAAAAACTGTTTTTT.

This clone was seen just once. The chain combines TRBV4-3 with TRBJ2-7, with TRBD2 matching 14 bases. CDR1 and CDR2 from the germline V gene are LGHNA and YSLEER. CDR3 length: 17 amino acids. J gave up 9 bases and V 3 bases, and 13 bases lay outside the gene matches. As DNA, the CDR3 is TGCGCCAGCAGCCAGGGGGCTTGGACTAGCGGGAGGCAGGGGCAGTACTTC. It translates to CASSQGAWTSGRQGQYF.

V gene TRBV4-2 combines with J gene TRBJ1-1, with D unclear. The V and J ends lost 5 bases and 4 bases respectively, with 17 bases between them. The CDR3 is made up of 15 amino acids. Germline CDR1 LGHNA, CDR2 YNFKEQ. CDR3 loop: CASSSRRGGPTEAFF. The CDR3 DNA follows: TGTGCCAGCAGCTCTCGGCGGGGAGGTCCCACTGAAGCTTTCTTT.

CDR3 protein: CASLSDQAVRPQHF. CDR3 nucleotide sequence: TGTGCCAGCCTCTCAGACCAGGCCGTGAGGCCCCAGCATTTT. The genes are TRBV6-1 and TRBJ1-5; D not certain. The CDR3 totals 14 residues. Germline assignment: CDR1 MNHNS and CDR2 SASEGT. The V end lost 8 bases, the J end lost 9 bases, and 20 bases lay between the germline ends.

The J gene is TRBJ2-1, the V gene TRBV27; D is undetermined. This CDR3 has 15 residues. V lost 5 bases and J 0 bases, leaving 11 bases between the germline ends. Germline V gives CDR1 MNHEY, CDR2 SMNVEV (reference sequence). The CDR3 region is CASSPLLSSYNEQFF. For the CDR3, the DNA is TGTGCCAGCAGTCCACTACTGAGCTCCTACAATGAGCAGTTCTTC.

The CDR3 spells CASSSRGGEGGYTF. The DNA for the CDR3 is TGTGCCAGCAGCTCTCGGGGGGGCGAGGGTGGCTACACCTTC. The chain joins TRBV7-2 to TRBJ1-2; tentative D call: TRBD1 (6 bases). Germline loops: CDR1 SGHTA, CDR2 FQGNSA. CDR3 size: 14 residues. The V end was cut by 4 bases, the J end by 7 bases, with 16 bases between.

The table lists this clone with a count of one. CDR3 coding DNA: TGCAGTGCCCCAACGCCGCGGTCCCAGCATTTT. Its protein is CSAPTPRSQHF. This chain links TRBV20-1 with TRBJ1-5; D call uncertain. V lost 6 bases and J 11 bases, leaving 14 bases between the germline ends. Germline values: CDR1 DFQATT, CDR2 SNEGSKA (reference sequence). The CDR3 runs to 11 residues.

This chain joins TRBV27 and TRBJ2-3; TRBD2 agrees at 7 bases. Germline CDR1 is MNHEY and CDR2 is SMNVEV (reference sequence). The CDR3 covers 15 residues. Germline trimming cut 3 bases from V and 4 bases from J; bases unmatched to any gene: 7. The CDR3 DNA sequence: TGTGCCAGCAGTTTTAGACTAGCTTTGTCAGATACGCAGTATTTT. Its protein is CASSFRLALSDTQYF.

V gene TRBV4-3 combines with J gene TRBJ2-2; 10 nucleotides align to TRBD2. After removal of 2 bases from V and 3 bases from J, the junction contained 0 bases not matched to a gene. Germline assignment: CDR1 LGHNA and CDR2 YSLEER. CDR3 length equals 15 residues. This CDR3 reads CASSQTSGDTGELFF. In nucleotides, the CDR3 is TGCGCCAGCAGCCAAACTAGCGGGGACACCGGGGAGCTGTTTTTT.

This clone was found a few times. The chain is built from TRBV6-6 and TRBJ2-1, with unresolved D. The V and J ends lost 7 bases and 0 bases respectively, with 7 bases between them. Germline lookup yields CDR1 MNHNY and CDR2 SVGAGI (reference sequence). The CDR3 is 13 residues long. Here the CDR3 reads CASTLSSYNEQFF. The CDR3 DNA reads TGTGCCAGCACGCTTAGCTCCTACAATGAGCAGTTCTTC.

The rearrangement joins TRBV9 to TRBJ2-1; 9 nucleotides agree with TRBD2. Germline CDR1 and CDR2: SGDLS and YYNGEE. This CDR3 has 15 residues. The trim removed 4 bases at V and 4 bases at J, leaving 6 bases unmatched. This chain's CDR3 is CASSSRLAAYNEQFF. CDR3 sequence (DNA): TGTGCCAGCAGCTCCCGACTAGCGGCTTACAATGAGCAGTTCTTC.

The rearrangement joins TRBV18 to TRBJ1-1; D call uncertain. The CDR3 runs 14 residues. Germline lookup yields CDR1 KGHSH and CDR2 LQKENI. V shed 6 bases and J shed 0 bases, with 11 bases lying between them. CDR3 in DNA: TGTGCCAGCTCGCTACAGTCAATGAACACTGAAGCTTTCTTT. Translation: CASSLQSMNTEAFF.

The rearrangement uses TRBV27 and TRBJ2-7, with a possible D match to TRBD2 (5 bases). CDR3 size: 14 residues. CDR1 is MNHEY and CDR2 is SMNVEV in the germline V gene (reference sequence). Trimming stripped 0 bases from V and 3 bases from J, with 9 bases between. The CDR3 DNA reads as TGTGCCAGCAGTTTATCCGGGGATTTCTACGAGCAGTACTTC. Protein sequence: CASSLSGDFYEQYF.

This rearrangement joins TRBV12-5 to TRBJ1-2; D is unresolved. Trimming left V 2 bases short and J 7 bases short, with 11 bases between. This CDR3 is 13 amino acids long. Germline V CDR1 and CDR2: LGHNT, FRNRAP. The CDR3 DNA reads as TGTGCTAGTGGTTTGTCTAAAAAGGGTGGCTACACCTTC. Translating gives CASGLSKKGGYTF.

The rearrangement uses TRBV7-9 and TRBJ1-1; D may be TRBD1 (5 bases). This CDR3 region has 14 residues. CDR1 and CDR2 from the germline V gene are SEHNR and FQNEAQ (reference sequence). The ends were cut back, 2 bases at V and 1 base at J, with 8 bases in the middle. CDR3 protein: CASSLTQGNTEAFF. DNA of the CDR3: TGTGCCAGCAGCTTAACTCAGGGGAACACTGAAGCTTTCTTT.

In this sample, this clone turned up a few times. This chain links TRBV14 with TRBJ1-6; 9 bases fit TRBD1. The CDR3 consists of 15 residues. Unmatched junction bases numbered 6, after V lost 2 bases and J lost 10 bases. The germline V gene encodes CDR1 SGHDN and CDR2 FVKESK. Here the CDR3 reads CASSQLGQGGSPLHF. CDR3 DNA: TGTGCCAGCAGCCAACTGGGACAGGGAGGCTCACCCCTCCACTTT.

The rearrangement uses TRBV18 and TRBJ2-1, with D uncertain. The germline V gene encodes CDR1 KGHSH and CDR2 LQKENI. V lost 3 bases and J 6 bases, leaving 6 bases between the germline ends. The CDR3 has 12 residues. As DNA, the CDR3 is TGTGCCAGCTCACCGGGCCTCAATGAGCAGTTCTTC. Its protein is CASSPGLNEQFF.

The J gene is TRBJ2-6, the V gene TRBV10-3; either TRBD1 or TRBD2 may supply D (5 bases each). Germline V gene sequence: CDR1 ENHRY, CDR2 SYGVKD. Trimming cost V 6 bases and J 1 base, with 13 bases left between them. The CDR3 totals 16 residues. CDR3 DNA sequence: TGTGCCATCAGCCGGGACGGGATTTCTGGGGCCAACGTCCTGACTTTC. Encoded protein: CAISRDGISGANVLTF.

The rearrangement links TRBV18 to TRBJ2-3; 7 nucleotides line up with TRBD2. Germline CDR1 KGHSH, CDR2 LQKENI. With V trimmed by 2 bases and J by 1 base, 15 bases remained unmatched. The CDR3 totals 19 residues. CDR3 nucleotide sequence: TGTGCCAGCTCACCATCGGCGCGCATGGGCGGGAGTGGCACAGATACGCAGTATTTT. Its translation: CASSPSARMGGSGTDTQYF. Full variable domain (outside the CDR3, taken from reference TRBV18 and TRBJ2-3): NAGVMQNPRHLVRRRGQEARLRCSPMKGHSHVYWYRQLPEEGLKFMVYLQKENIIDESGMPKERFSAEFPKEGPSILRIQQVVRGDSAAYFCASSPSARMGGSGTDTQYFGPGTRLTVL.

This chain joins TRBV29-1 and TRBJ2-7; D is uncertain. The CDR3 spans 15 residues. CDR1 and CDR2 from the germline V gene are SQVTM and ANQGSEA. V lost 7 bases to trimming and J lost 0 bases, with 19 bases between them. Here the CDR3 reads CSDALSGLTSYEQYF. CDR3 DNA sequence: TGCAGCGACGCCCTAAGTGGCCTAACCTCCTACGAGCAGTACTTC.

V is TRBV4-3 and J is TRBJ2-7; D is uncertain. Per the germline V gene, CDR1 is LGHNA and CDR2 is YSLEER. The CDR3 is 14 residues long. Trimming took 0 bases from V and 3 from J, leaving 9 bases between them. The CDR3 DNA reads as TGCGCCAGCAGCCAAGAAGAGTTGGGCTACGAGCAGTACTTC. It yields the protein CASSQEELGYEQYF.